These 21 T cell receptor beta chains were all obtained from the same sample, sequenced in a study of control samples from healthy donors and cancer patients. Data came from immunoSEQ multiplex PCR; TCRdb stores just in-frame clones and leaves some out. The sample holds some 130,000 clones, approximately 90% seen once. What was sequenced was blood. The receptors shown here come from a man aged 40-49 years in good health.

This clone was seen just once. The chain carries TRBV9 and TRBJ2-1, with a possible D match to TRBD1 (6 bases). The CDR3 totals 15 residues. CDR1 and CDR2 from the germline V gene are SGDLS and YYNGEE. V lost 0 bases and J 4 bases, leaving 11 bases between the germline ends. The CDR3 here is CASSVGVTGYNEQFF. The DNA of the CDR3 is TGTGCCAGCAGCGTAGGAGTGACAGGTTACAATGAGCAGTTCTTC. The variable domain in full, completed from reference TRBV9 and TRBJ2-1, reads DSGVTQTPKHLITATGQRVTLRCSPRSGDLSVYWYQQSLDQGLQFLIQYYNGEERAKGNILERFSAQQFPDLHSELNLSSLELGDSALYFCASSVGVTGYNEQFFGPGTRLTVL.

The chain employs TRBV6-4 and TRBJ2-4; TRBD2 is a possible D gene (5 bases). Trimming stripped 4 bases from V and 0 bases from J, with 19 bases between. The germline V gene has CDR1 MRHNA and CDR2 SNTAGT. CDR3 length equals 18 residues. The CDR3 sequence: CASSVLRVPGIAKNIQYF. The DNA for the CDR3 is TGTGCCAGCAGTGTCCTCCGGGTCCCGGGGATAGCCAAAAACATTCAGTACTTC.

CDR3 nucleotides: TGTGCCAGCAGCGCGGACAGCCCTCAGGTGAATTCACCCCTCCACTTT. Amino acids: CASSADSPQVNSPLHF. This chain uses TRBV5-4 with TRBJ1-6; TRBD1 might be the D (6 bases). The CDR3 loop spans 16 amino acids. The V end was cut by 4 bases, the J end by 7 bases, with 18 bases between. Germline V lookup: CDR1 SGHNT, CDR2 YYREEE (reference sequence).

The V gene is TRBV5-4, the J gene TRBJ1-3; maybe TRBD1 (5 bases). Germline CDR1 SGHNT, CDR2 YYREEE (reference sequence). This CDR3 contains 16 residues. Between the trimmed V and J ends, which lost 4 bases and 0 bases, there was a span of 14 bases. The chain's CDR3 is CASSPDILSSGNTIYF. The CDR3 DNA follows: TGTGCCAGCAGCCCGGACATACTGAGCTCTGGAAACACCATATATTTT.

This chain connects TRBV7-3 to TRBJ2-2, with D maybe TRBD2 (5 bases). V was shortened by 2 bases and J by 7 bases, with 11 bases between the two germline ends. CDR1 is SGHTA, CDR2 FQGTGA, per germline. The CDR3 has 14 residues. CDR3 loop: CASSLQIAGGELFF. The CDR3 DNA follows: TGTGCCAGCAGCTTACAGATCGCGGGCGGGGAGCTGTTTTTT.

This rearrangement joins TRBV4-2 to TRBJ2-1; D is unresolved. Trimming stripped 0 bases from V and 7 bases from J, with 7 bases between. Looked up from germline, CDR1 is LGHNA and CDR2 is YNFKEQ. This CDR3 is built from 13 residues. CDR3 nucleotides: TGTGCCAGCAGCCAAGAGATCATAAATGAGCAGTTCTTC. Its protein product is CASSQEIINEQFF.

The chain is built from TRBV3-1 (or the pseudogene TRBV3-2) and TRBJ1-2, with D uncertain. Trimming pared 4 bases from V and 0 bases from J, leaving 6 bases between. Germline lookup yields CDR1 LGHDT and CDR2 YNNKEL (reference sequence). The CDR3 length is 13 residues. CDR3 coding DNA: TGTGCCAGCAGCCTGGACTCTAACTATGGCTACACCTTC. The encoded protein is CASSLDSNYGYTF.

This clone showed up just once. The chain links TRBV4-1 to TRBJ2-2, with 8 bases lining up with TRBD1. J was trimmed by 0 bases and V by 0 bases; bases with no gene match: 3. Germline lookup yields CDR1 MGHRA and CDR2 YSYEKL. This CDR3 has 17 residues. CDR3 in DNA: TGCGCCAGCAGCCAAGATCCGGACAGGGCGAACACCGGGGAGCTGTTTTTT. Its protein product is CASSQDPDRANTGELFF.

Turning to this clone: One end of the junction fails to match germline, which may point to a read error. J is TRBJ2-5 and V is TRBV7-7, with a possible D match to TRBD2 (5 bases). This CDR3 has 14 residues. The germline gives CDR1 SSHAT, CDR2 FNYEAQ (reference sequence). CDR3 sequence reads: CASSPRLHQETQYF. The DNA for the CDR3 is TGTGCTAGCAGCCCCCGACTACATCAAGAGACCCAGTACTTC.

The genes are TRBV3-1 (or the pseudogene TRBV3-2) and TRBJ1-1, with TRBD1 identical over 8 bases. The CDR3 length is 14 residues. Germline V CDR1 and CDR2: LGHDT, YNNKEL (reference sequence). Trimming took 5 bases from V and 7 from J; bases not matched to a gene: 9. The DNA for the CDR3 is TGTGCCAGCAGCGCAACGACAGGGGTGTATGAAGCTTTCTTT. It codes for CASSATTGVYEAFF.

The gene calls are TRBV10-3 and TRBJ2-5; D is ambiguous. Trimming shortened V by 6 bases and J by 2 bases, and 13 bases separated the two germline ends. This CDR3 region has 14 residues. The germline gives CDR1 ENHRY, CDR2 SYGVKD. For the CDR3, the DNA is TGTGCCATCAGCCCCCAGTTAGGGCAAGAGACCCAGTACTTC. It yields the protein CAISPQLGQETQYF.

V and J are TRBV5-6 and TRBJ1-2, with 8 bases aligning to TRBD1. In germline, CDR1 is SGHDT, CDR2 YYEEEE. The CDR3 length is 15 residues. J gave up 5 bases and V 0 bases, and 6 bases lay outside the gene matches. The CDR3 loop reads CASSLGQGQRYGYTF. The CDR3 nucleotides read TGTGCCAGCAGCTTGGGACAGGGGCAACGGTATGGCTACACCTTC.

The rearrangement joins TRBV10-1 to TRBJ2-7; D is perhaps TRBD2 (6 bases). This CDR3 region has 13 residues. The germline CDR1 and CDR2 sequences are WNHNN and SYGVQD (reference sequence). Trimming took 4 bases from V and 7 from J, leaving 14 bases between them. The CDR3 loop reads CASSAGTAGEQYF. DNA for the CDR3: TGCGCCAGCAGTGCCGGGACCGCGGGGGAGCAGTACTTC.

This clone was observed a single time. The V gene is TRBV6-5, the J gene TRBJ2-6; D unclear. The CDR3 totals 14 residues. Germline assignment: CDR1 MNHEY and CDR2 SVGAGI. V lost 8 bases and J 2 bases, leaving 10 bases between the germline ends. The CDR3 nucleotides read TGTGCCAGCCTCGGCACGACTGGGGCCAACGTCCTGACTTTC. It translates to CASLGTTGANVLTF.

The J gene is TRBJ1-1, the V gene TRBV9, with D hard to call. Deletions cut 0 bases from V and 0 bases from J, with 9 bases between. The CDR3 is 15 residues long. Germline CDR1 SGDLS, CDR2 YYNGEE. CDR3 in amino acids: CASSVGTSMNTEAFF. The CDR3 coding sequence is TGTGCCAGCAGCGTAGGGACGAGCATGAACACTGAAGCTTTCTTT.

The genes are TRBV29-1 and TRBJ2-1; TRBD1 matches at 10 bases. The germline V gene encodes CDR1 SQVTM and CDR2 ANQGSEA. J was trimmed by 8 bases and V by 3 bases; bases with no gene match: 13. This CDR3 spans 16 amino acids. The CDR3: CSVDGADRGDWDEQFF. The CDR3 DNA follows: TGCAGCGTTGATGGTGCGGACAGGGGGGATTGGGATGAGCAGTTCTTC.

This chain uses TRBV7-2 with TRBJ1-6; D call uncertain. The germline CDR1 and CDR2 sequences are SGHTA and FQGNSA. With 2 bases removed from V and 6 bases from J, the gap between germline ends came to 11 bases. The CDR3 extends over 15 amino acids. CDR3 protein: CASSLYPPSNSPLHF. The CDR3 DNA follows: TGTGCCAGCAGCTTATACCCTCCGAGTAATTCACCCCTCCACTTT.

V is TRBV3-1 (or the pseudogene TRBV3-2) and J is TRBJ2-2; D is undetermined. There are 14 residues in the CDR3. The V end lost 4 bases, the J end lost 4 bases, and 10 bases lay between the germline ends. Germline CDR1 and CDR2: LGHDT and YNNKEL (reference sequence). The CDR3 sequence: CASSRESGTGELFF. CDR3 nucleotide sequence: TGTGCCAGCAGCCGGGAAAGTGGCACCGGGGAGCTGTTTTTT.

This chain uses TRBV12-5 with TRBJ1-3; TRBD1 might be the D (6 bases). This CDR3 region has 15 residues. Germline-derived CDR1 and CDR2 are LGHNT and FRNRAP. V was pared by 6 bases and J by 0 bases, with 12 bases between. The CDR3 here is CASGGTGSSGNTIYF. As DNA, the CDR3 is TGTGCTAGTGGAGGCACAGGGAGCTCTGGAAACACCATATATTTT.

This clone appeared once. This sequence joins TRBV28 and TRBJ1-2; a possible D gene is TRBD1 (5 bases). CDR3 size: 13 residues. Per the germline V gene, CDR1 is MDHEN and CDR2 is SYDVKM. Trimming pared 7 bases from V and 8 bases from J, leaving 17 bases between. CDR3 DNA sequence: TGTGCCAGCATCAATTTGGAGGGGCGGGGCTACACCTTC. Protein sequence: CASINLEGRGYTF.

V gene TRBV7-8 combines with J gene TRBJ2-1; D is possibly TRBD1 (7 bases). The CDR3 sequence is 16 residues long. V was clipped by 5 bases and J by 4 bases, with 18 bases between them. Germline V gene sequence: CDR1 SGHVS, CDR2 FQNEAQ. In DNA, the CDR3 is TGTGCCAGCAGCCCCTCAGGGGGGCGAGGTTACAATGAGCAGTTCTTC. Amino acids: CASSPSGGRGYNEQFF.